This T cell receptor beta chain was found in a study of shared clonotypes between healthy human individuals. J lost 3 bases, V lost 4 bases, and 2 bases had no gene match. The CDR3 runs to 14 residues. From germline, CDR1 is SGHRS and CDR2 YFSETQ. Sequenced by immunoSEQ multiplex PCR; TCRdb stores in-frame clones only, minus some. The sample holds 400,000 to 600,000 clones, about 75% seen once. This rearrangement joins TRBV5-1 to TRBJ2-7; 12 bases are shared with TRBD2. This sequence was found in a woman between 40 and 50 years old in good health. Some clones in this sample may be carry-over from other donors' samples. The sequenced sample consisted of PBMCs. CDR3 DNA sequence: TGCGCCAGCAGCCGGACTAGCGGGGACTACGAGCAGTACTTC. This sequence encodes CASSRTSGDYEQYF.